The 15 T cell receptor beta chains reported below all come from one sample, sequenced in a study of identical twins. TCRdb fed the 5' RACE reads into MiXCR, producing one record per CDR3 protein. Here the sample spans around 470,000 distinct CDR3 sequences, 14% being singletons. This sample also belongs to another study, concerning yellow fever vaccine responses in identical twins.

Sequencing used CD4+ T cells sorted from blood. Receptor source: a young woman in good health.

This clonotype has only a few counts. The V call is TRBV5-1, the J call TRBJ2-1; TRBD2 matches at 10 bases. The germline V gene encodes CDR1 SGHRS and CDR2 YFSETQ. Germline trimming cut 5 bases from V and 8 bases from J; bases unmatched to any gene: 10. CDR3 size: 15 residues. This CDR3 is CASRETSGTGDEQFF. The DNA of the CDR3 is TGCGCCAGCAGAGAAACTAGCGGGACTGGCGATGAGCAGTTCTTC. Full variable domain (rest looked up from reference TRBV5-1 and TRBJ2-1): KAGVTQTPRYLIKTRGQQVTLSCSPISGHRSVSWYQQTPGQGLQFLFEYFSETQRNKGNFPGRFSGRQFSNSRSEMNVSTLELGDSALYLCASRETSGTGDEQFFGPGTRLTVL.

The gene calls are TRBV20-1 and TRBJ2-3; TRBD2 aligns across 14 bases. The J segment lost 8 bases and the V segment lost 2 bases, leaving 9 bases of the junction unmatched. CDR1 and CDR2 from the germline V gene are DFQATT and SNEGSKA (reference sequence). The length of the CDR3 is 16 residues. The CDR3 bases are TGCAGTGCTAGACCCCGGGGACTAGCGGGAGCGGGTACGCAGTATTTT. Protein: CSARPRGLAGAGTQYF.

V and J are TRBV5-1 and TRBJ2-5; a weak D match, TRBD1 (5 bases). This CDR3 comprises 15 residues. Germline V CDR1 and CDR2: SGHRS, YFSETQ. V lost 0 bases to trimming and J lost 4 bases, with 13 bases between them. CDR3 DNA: TGCGCCAGCAGCTTGGGACAGCCCCAGGGAGAGACCCAGTACTTC. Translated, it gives CASSLGQPQGETQYF.

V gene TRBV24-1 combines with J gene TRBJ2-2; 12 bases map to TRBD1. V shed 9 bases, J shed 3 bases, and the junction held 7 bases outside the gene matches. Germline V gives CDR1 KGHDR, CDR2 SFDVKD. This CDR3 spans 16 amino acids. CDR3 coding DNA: TGTGCCACCGAGGGGGACAGGGGGCACGACACCGGGGAGCTGTTTTTT. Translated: CATEGDRGHDTGELFF.

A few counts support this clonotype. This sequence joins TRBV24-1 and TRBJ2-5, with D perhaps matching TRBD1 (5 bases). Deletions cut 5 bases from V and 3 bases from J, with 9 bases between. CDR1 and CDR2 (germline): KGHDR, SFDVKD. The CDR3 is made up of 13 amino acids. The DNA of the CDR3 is TGTGCCACCAGTGCAGTAGGGGAAGAGACCCAGTACTTC. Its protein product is CATSAVGEETQYF.

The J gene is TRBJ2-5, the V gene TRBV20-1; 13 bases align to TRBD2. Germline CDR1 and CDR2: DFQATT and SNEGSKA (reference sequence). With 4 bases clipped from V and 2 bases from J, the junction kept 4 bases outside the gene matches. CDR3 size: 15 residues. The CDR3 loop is CSAKRLAGGQETQYF. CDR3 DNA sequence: TGCAGTGCTAAACGACTAGCGGGGGGACAAGAGACCCAGTACTTC.

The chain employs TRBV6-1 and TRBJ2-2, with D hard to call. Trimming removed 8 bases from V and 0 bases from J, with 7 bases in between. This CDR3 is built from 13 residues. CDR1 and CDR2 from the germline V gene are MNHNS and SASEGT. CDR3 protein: CASADPNTGELFF. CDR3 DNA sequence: TGTGCCAGCGCAGACCCGAACACCGGGGAGCTGTTTTTT.

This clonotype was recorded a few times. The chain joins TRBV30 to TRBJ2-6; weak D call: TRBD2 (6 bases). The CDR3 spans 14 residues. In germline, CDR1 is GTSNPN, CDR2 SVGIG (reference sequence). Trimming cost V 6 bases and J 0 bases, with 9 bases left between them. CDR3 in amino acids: CACRGISGANVLTF. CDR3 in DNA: TGTGCCTGCCGGGGGATCTCTGGGGCCAACGTCCTGACTTTC.

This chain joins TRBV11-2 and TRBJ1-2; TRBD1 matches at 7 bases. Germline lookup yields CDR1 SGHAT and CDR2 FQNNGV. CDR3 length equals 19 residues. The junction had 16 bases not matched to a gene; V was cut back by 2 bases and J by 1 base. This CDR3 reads CASSLRGPQEPRLNYGYTF. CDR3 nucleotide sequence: TGTGCCAGCAGCTTAAGGGGGCCCCAGGAACCGCGGCTTAACTATGGCTACACCTTC. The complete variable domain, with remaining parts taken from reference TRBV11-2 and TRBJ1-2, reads EAGVAQSPRYKIIEKRQSVAFWCNPISGHATLYWYQQILGQGPKLLIQFQNNGVVDDSQLPKDRFSAERLKGVDSTLKIQPAKLEDSAVYLCASSLRGPQEPRLNYGYTFGSGTRLTVV.

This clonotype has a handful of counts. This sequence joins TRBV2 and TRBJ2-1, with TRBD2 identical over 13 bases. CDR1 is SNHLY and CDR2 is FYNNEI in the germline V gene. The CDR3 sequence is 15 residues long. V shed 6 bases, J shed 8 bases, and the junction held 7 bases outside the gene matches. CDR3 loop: CASRPTSGGAHEQFF. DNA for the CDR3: TGTGCCAGCAGGCCTACTAGCGGGGGGGCGCATGAGCAGTTCTTC.

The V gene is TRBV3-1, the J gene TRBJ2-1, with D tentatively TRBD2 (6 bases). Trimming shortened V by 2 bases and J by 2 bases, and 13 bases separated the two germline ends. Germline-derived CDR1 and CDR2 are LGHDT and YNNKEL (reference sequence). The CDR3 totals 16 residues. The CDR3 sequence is CASSQRRDSAYNEQFF. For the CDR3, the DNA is TGTGCCAGCAGCCAAAGGAGGGACTCTGCCTACAATGAGCAGTTCTTC.

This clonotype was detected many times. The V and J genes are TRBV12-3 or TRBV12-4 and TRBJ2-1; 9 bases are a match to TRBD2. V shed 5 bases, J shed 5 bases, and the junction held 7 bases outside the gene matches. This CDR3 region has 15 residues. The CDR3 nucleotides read TGTGCCAGCAGTACCACTAGCGGGTCCGACAATGAGCAGTTCTTC. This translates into CASSTTSGSDNEQFF.

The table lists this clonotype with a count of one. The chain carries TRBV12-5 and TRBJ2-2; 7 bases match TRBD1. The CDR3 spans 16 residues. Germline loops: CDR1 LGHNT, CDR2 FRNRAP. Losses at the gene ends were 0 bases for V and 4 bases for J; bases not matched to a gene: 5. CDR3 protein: CASGLVQGPLTGELFF. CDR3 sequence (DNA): TGTGCTAGTGGTTTGGTACAGGGGCCACTCACCGGGGAGCTGTTTTTT.

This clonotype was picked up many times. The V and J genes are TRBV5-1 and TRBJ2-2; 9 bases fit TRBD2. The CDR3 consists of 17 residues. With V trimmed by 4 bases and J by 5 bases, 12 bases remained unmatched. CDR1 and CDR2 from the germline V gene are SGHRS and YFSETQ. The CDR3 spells CASSTLGLAQSTGELFF. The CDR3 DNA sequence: TGCGCCAGCAGCACCCTCGGACTAGCGCAGAGTACCGGGGAGCTGTTTTTT.

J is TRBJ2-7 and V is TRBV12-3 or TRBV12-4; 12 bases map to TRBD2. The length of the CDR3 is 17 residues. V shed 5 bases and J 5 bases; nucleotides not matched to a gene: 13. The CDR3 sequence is CASSQTPRLAGANEQYF. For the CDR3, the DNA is TGTGCCAGCAGTCAAACCCCAAGACTAGCGGGAGCCAACGAGCAGTACTTC.